The clone carrying this TCR beta chain was detected ten times or more. What it binds is unknown. Symptoms, serum thyroxine and TRAb, thyroid ultrasound, and orbital computed tomography formed the diagnostic basis. Trimming left V 6 bases short and J 4 bases short, with 24 bases between. Germline lookup yields CDR1 SNHLY and CDR2 FYNNEI. The CDR3 is 17 residues long. The sample belongs to a study of Graves' ophthalmopathy and Graves' hyperthyroidism. The study, taken as a whole, reports: The study's model predicted ophthalmopathy progression at around 70% sensitivity and about 72% specificity.

For repertoire sequencing, the TCR beta CDR3 regions were amplified from RNA transcripts. Second-round multiplex PCR came after first-round RT-PCR with HTBI primers. TCRdb ran MiXCR on the multiplex PCR reads and lists one entry per CDR3 protein. The sample has roughly 350,000 distinct CDR3 sequences, about 17% seen once; the top ten hold roughly 2.3%. This clonotype was obtained from an adult woman with stable Graves' hyperthyroidism. What was sequenced was peripheral blood. The V call is TRBV2, the J call TRBJ1-1, with D perhaps TRBD1 (6 bases). The CDR3 DNA reads TGTGCCAGCAGCTTTATGGCGGGGGGCAAAGGGGGCACTGAAGCTTTCTTT. Translated, it gives CASSFMAGGKGGTEAFF.